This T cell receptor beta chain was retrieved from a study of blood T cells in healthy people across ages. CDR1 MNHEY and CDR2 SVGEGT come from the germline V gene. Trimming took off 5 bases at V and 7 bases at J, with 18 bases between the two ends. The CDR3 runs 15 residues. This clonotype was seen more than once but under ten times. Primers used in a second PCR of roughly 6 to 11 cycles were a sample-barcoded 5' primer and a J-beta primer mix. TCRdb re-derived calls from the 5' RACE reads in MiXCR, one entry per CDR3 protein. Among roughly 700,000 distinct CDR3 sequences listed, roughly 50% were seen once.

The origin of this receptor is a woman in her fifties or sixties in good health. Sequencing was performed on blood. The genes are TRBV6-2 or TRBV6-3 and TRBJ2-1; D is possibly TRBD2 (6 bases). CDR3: CASSKHRDSSNEQFF. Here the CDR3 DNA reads TGTGCCAGCAGTAAACATCGGGACTCTTCAAATGAGCAGTTCTTC.